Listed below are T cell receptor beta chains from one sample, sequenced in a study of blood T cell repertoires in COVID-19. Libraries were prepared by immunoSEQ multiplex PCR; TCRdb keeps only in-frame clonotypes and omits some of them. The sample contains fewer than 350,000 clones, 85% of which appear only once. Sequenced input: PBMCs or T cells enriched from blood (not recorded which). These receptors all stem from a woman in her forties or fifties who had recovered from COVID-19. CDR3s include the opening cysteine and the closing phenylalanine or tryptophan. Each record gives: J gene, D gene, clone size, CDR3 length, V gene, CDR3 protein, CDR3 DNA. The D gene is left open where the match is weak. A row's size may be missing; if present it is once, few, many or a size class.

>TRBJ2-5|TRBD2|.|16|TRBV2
CASSQQLGLAGETQYF
TGTGCCAGCAGTCAGCAACTGGGACTAGCGGGGGAGACCCAGTACTTC
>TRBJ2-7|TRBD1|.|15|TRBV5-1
CASSVGTGRLYEQYF
TGCGCCAGCAGCGTAGGGACAGGGCGTCTGTACGAGCAGTACTTC
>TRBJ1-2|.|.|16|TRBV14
CASSLDIPGHIYGYTF
TGTGCCAGCAGCCTCGATATCCCGGGACACATCTATGGCTACACCTTC
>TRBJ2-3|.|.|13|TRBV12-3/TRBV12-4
CASSLSGPDTQYF
TGTGCCAGCAGTTTATCAGGGCCAGATACGCAGTATTTT
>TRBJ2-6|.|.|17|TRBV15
CATSREVGVSGANVLTF
TGTGCCACCAGCAGAGAAGTGGGCGTTTCTGGGGCCAACGTCCTGACTTTC
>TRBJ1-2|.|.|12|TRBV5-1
CASSLDQDGYTF
TGCGCCAGCAGCTTGGACCAGGATGGCTACACCTTC
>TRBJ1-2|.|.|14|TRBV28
CASREGSGGSGYTF
TGTGCCAGCAGGGAGGGATCCGGGGGATCTGGCTACACCTTC
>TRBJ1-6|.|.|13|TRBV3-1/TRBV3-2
CASSQSDRGPLHF
TGTGCCAGCAGCCAATCAGATCGGGGACCCCTCCACTTT
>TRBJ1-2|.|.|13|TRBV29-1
CSARLQGEHGYTF
TGCAGCGCGCGCCTACAGGGAGAACATGGCTACACCTTC
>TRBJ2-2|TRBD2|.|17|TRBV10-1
CASSGKREGANTGELFF
TGCGCCAGCAGTGGAAAGCGGGAGGGCGCGAACACCGGGGAGCTGTTTTTT
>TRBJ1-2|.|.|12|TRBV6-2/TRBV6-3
CASSYRGYGYTF
TGTGCCAGCAGTTACAGGGGGTATGGCTACACCTTC
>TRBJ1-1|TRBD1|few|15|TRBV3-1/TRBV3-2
CASGRGQLMNTEAFF
TGTGCCAGCGGAAGGGGACAGCTCATGAACACTGAAGCTTTCTTT
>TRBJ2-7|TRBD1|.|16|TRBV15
CATSGPLNRGHYEQYF
TGTGCCACCAGCGGCCCCCTTAACAGGGGGCACTACGAGCAGTACTTC
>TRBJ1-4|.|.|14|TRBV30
CAWSGQPEDEKLFF
TGTGCCTGGAGCGGACAGCCTGAGGATGAAAAACTGTTTTTT
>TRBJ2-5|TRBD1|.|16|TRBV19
CASSMTGAGGRETQYF
TGTGCCAGTAGTATGACCGGGGCAGGGGGCAGGGAGACCCAGTACTTC
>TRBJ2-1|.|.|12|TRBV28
CATGESYNEQFF
TGTGCCACCGGGGAGTCCTACAATGAGCAGTTCTTC
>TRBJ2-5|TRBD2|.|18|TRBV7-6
CASSYGLLAGDVSETQYF
TGTGCCAGCAGCTACGGACTCCTAGCGGGAGATGTCTCAGAGACCCAGTACTTC
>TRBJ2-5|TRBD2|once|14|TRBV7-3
CASSLRGGEETQYF
TGTGCCAGCAGCTTACGGGGGGGCGAGGAGACCCAGTACTTC
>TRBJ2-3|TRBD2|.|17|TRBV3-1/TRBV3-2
CASSQDLLAGGGDTQYF
TGTGCCAGCAGCCAAGATCTCCTAGCGGGAGGGGGAGATACGCAGTATTTT
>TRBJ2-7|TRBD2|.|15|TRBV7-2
CASSPRGGSSYEQYF
TGTGCCAGCAGCCCCCGGGGGGGGAGCTCCTACGAGCAGTACTTC
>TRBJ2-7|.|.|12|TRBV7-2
CASSLYRSEQYF
TGTGCCAGCAGCTTATATCGTAGCGAGCAGTACTTC
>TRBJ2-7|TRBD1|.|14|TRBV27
CASSPNRGPHEQYF
TGTGCCAGCAGTCCAAACAGGGGCCCCCACGAGCAGTACTTC
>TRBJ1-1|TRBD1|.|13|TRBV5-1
CASSLEVTGVAFF
TGCGCCAGCAGCTTGGAGGTGACAGGGGTAGCTTTCTTT
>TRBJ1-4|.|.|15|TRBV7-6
CASSLEGAGMNELFF
TGTGCCAGCAGCTTAGAAGGCGCGGGGATGAATGAACTGTTTTTT
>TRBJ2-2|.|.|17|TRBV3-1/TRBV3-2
CASSQEGALRDTGELFF
TGTGCCAGCAGCCAAGAGGGGGCGTTAAGGGACACCGGGGAGCTGTTTTTT
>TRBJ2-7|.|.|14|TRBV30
CAWSTPRVAYEQYF
TGTGCCTGGAGTACCCCCCGGGTAGCCTACGAGCAGTACTTC
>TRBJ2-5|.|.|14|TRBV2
CASSLLTDLETQYF
TGTGCCAGCAGCCTTCTTACTGATCTGGAGACCCAGTACTTC
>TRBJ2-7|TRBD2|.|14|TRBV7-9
CASSPPAGAHEQYF
TGTGCCAGCAGCCCCCCAGCGGGAGCCCACGAGCAGTACTTC
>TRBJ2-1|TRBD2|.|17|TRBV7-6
CASSLGGYSGGFNEQFF
TGTGCCAGCAGCTTAGGGGGGTACAGCGGGGGGTTCAATGAGCAGTTCTTC
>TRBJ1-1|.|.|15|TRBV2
CASNFASGVGTEAFF
TGTGCCAGCAACTTCGCTAGCGGGGTGGGCACTGAAGCTTTCTTT
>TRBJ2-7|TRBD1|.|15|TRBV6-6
CASSYHRDSSYEQYF
TGTGCCAGCAGTTACCACCGGGACAGTTCCTACGAGCAGTACTTC
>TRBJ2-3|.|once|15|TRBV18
CASSPPGARIDTQYF
TGTGCCAGCTCACCACCGGGGGCGAGGATAGATACGCAGTATTTT
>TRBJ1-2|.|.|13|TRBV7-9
CASSLERVYGYTF
TGTGCCAGCAGCTTAGAGCGGGTGTATGGCTACACCTTC
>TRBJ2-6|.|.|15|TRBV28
CASSFRGSGANVLTF
TGTGCCAGCAGTTTTCGGGGATCAGGGGCCAACGTCCTGACTTTC
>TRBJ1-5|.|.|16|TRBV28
CASSLARRGGNQPQHF
TGTGCCAGCAGTTTAGCTCGCAGGGGCGGGAATCAGCCCCAGCATTTT
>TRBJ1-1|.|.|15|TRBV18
CASSPPGGSGTEAFF
TGTGCCAGCTCACCCCCCGGAGGAAGTGGCACTGAAGCTTTCTTT
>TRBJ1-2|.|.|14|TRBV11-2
CASSLGGNLYGYTF
TGTGCCAGCAGCTTAGGCGGAAACCTCTATGGCTACACCTTC
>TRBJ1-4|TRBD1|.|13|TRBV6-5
CASSYGQGKKLFF
TGTGCCAGCAGTTACGGACAGGGGAAAAAACTGTTTTTT
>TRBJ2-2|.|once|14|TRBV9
CASSVITNPGELFF
TGTGCCAGCAGCGTAATCACAAACCCCGGGGAGCTGTTTTTT
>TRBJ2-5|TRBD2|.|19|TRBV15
CATSRDWREAGGSKRTQYF
TGTGCCACCAGCAGAGATTGGAGGGAAGCGGGAGGATCAAAGAGGACCCAGTACTTC
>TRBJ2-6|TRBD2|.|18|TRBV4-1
CASSQTLAGASGANVLTF
TGCGCCAGCAGCCAAACCCTAGCGGGAGCCTCTGGGGCCAACGTCCTGACTTTC
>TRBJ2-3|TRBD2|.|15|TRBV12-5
CASGTSGGRADTQYF
TGTGCTAGTGGGACTAGCGGGGGTAGGGCAGATACGCAGTATTTT
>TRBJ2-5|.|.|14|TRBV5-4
CASSLQGTKETQYF
TGTGCCAGCAGCTTGCAGGGAACGAAAGAGACCCAGTACTTC
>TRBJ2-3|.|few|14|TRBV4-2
CASSLSLEIDTQYF
TGTGCCAGCAGCCTCAGCCTAGAGATAGATACGCAGTATTTT
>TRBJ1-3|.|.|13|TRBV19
CASSADSGNTIYF
TGTGCCAGTAGTGCAGACTCTGGAAACACCATATATTTT
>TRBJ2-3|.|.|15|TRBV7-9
CASSLVVPVADTQYF
TGTGCCAGCAGCTTAGTTGTCCCAGTGGCAGATACGCAGTATTTT
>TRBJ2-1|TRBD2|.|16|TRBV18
CASSPSGLVTYNEQFF
TGTGCCAGCTCACCATCGGGACTAGTAACTTACAATGAGCAGTTCTTC
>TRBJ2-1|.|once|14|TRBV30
CAWSVRARRVEQFF
TGTGCCTGGAGTGTAAGGGCCCGGAGGGTTGAGCAGTTCTTC
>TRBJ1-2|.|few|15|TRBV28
CASSPPPGGNYGYTF
TGTGCCAGCAGTCCACCCCCGGGGGGGAACTATGGCTACACCTTC
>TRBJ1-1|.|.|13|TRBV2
CASSSRRHAEAFF
TGTGCCAGCAGTTCCCGACGACACGCTGAAGCTTTCTTT